One sample yielded the 6 T cell receptor beta chains listed below, sequenced in a study of shared clonotypes between healthy human individuals. Produced via immunoSEQ multiplex PCR; TCRdb's table is partial and in-frame only. The sample lists 1,500,000 or so clones, roughly 95% occurring once. Source material: naive CD4+ T cells sorted from blood. Stated subset: CD45RA+ positively selected. The receptors were sampled from a man in his thirties or forties in good health.

CDR3 amino acids: CSVEVLAGVPVLREQYF. The CDR3 DNA reads TGCAGCGTTGAAGTACTAGCGGGAGTCCCAGTGCTACGGGAGCAGTACTTC. The chain employs TRBV29-1 and TRBJ2-7; 11 positions match TRBD2. Looked up from germline, CDR1 is SQVTM and CDR2 is ANQGSEA. The CDR3 runs to 17 residues. The ends lost 1 base at V and 7 bases at J; junction bases unmatched: 15.

This clone is a singleton in its sample. The DNA of the CDR3 is TGTGCCAGCAGTTACGCGGGACTAGCGGACAATGAGCAGTTCTTC. The encoded protein is CASSYAGLADNEQFF. V gene TRBV6-5 combines with J gene TRBJ2-1; 11 bases fit TRBD2. V lost 2 bases, J lost 5 bases, and 2 bases stayed unmatched. This CDR3 has 15 amino acids. The germline CDR1 and CDR2 sequences are MNHEY and SVGAGI.

The V call is TRBV7-9, the J call TRBJ2-7; TRBD1 matches 9 bases. Germline-derived CDR1 and CDR2 are SEHNR and FQNEAQ (reference sequence). CDR3 length equals 14 residues. V lost 8 bases and J lost 1; bases outside the gene matches: 6. Written as DNA, the CDR3 is TGTGCCAGCCATCTCGGGACAGGGTCCTACGAGCAGTACTTC. Protein: CASHLGTGSYEQYF.

The chain combines TRBV5-4 with TRBJ2-2; D is uncertain. The CDR3 runs to 15 residues. Per germline, CDR1 SGHNT and CDR2 YYREEE (reference sequence). Between the trimmed V and J ends, which lost 1 base and 7 bases, there was a span of 14 bases. The CDR3 DNA is TGTGCCAGCAGCTTGAAGACCTTGGAAGGCGGGGAGCTGTTTTTT. Translation: CASSLKTLEGGELFF.

The J gene is TRBJ2-4, the V gene TRBV14; 14 bases align to TRBD2. V was pared by 4 bases and J by 1 base, with 3 bases of the junction left unmatched. The CDR3 is 17 residues long. Germline assignment: CDR1 SGHDN and CDR2 FVKESK. CDR3 sequence reads: CASSPGLAGAAKNIQYF. The CDR3 DNA reads as TGTGCCAGCAGCCCGGGACTAGCGGGAGCGGCCAAAAACATTCAGTACTTC.

J is TRBJ1-2 and V is TRBV20-1; D is unclear. Germline-derived CDR1 and CDR2 are DFQATT and SNEGSKA (reference sequence). CDR3 size: 9 residues. CDR3 residues: CSVTGGYTF. For the CDR3, the DNA is TGCAGCGTCACGGGCGGCTACACCTTC.